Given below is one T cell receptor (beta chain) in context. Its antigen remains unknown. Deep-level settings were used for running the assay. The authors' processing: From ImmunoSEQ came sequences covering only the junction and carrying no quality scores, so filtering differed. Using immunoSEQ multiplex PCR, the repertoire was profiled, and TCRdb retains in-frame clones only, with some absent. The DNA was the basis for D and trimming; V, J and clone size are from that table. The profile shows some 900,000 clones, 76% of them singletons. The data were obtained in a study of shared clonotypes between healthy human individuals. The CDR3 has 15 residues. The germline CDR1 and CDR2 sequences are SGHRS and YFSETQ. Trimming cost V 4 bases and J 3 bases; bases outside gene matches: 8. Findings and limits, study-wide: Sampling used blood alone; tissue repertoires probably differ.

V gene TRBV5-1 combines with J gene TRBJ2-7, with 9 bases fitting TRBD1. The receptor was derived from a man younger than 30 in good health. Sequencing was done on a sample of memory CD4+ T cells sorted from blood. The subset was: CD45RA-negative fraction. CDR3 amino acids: CASSPGTGNFYEQYF. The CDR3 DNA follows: TGCGCCAGCAGCCCTGGGACAGGGAACTTCTACGAGCAGTACTTC.